This T cell receptor beta chain was documented in a study of OX40 agonist ivuxolimab in advanced cancers. Produced via immunoSEQ multiplex PCR; TCRdb's table is partial and in-frame only. Counted here are about 22,000 clones, roughly 90% occurring once; the ten biggest clones make up approximately 30%. This CDR3 has 17 amino acids. The specimen was CD4+ or CD8+ T cells sorted from blood, collected in a trial of the OX40 agonist ivuxolimab. This clonotype was obtained from an adult with an advanced solid tumor such as melanoma, head and neck, liver or kidney cancer. V usage is TRBV21-1 and J usage is TRBJ2-2; the table calls TRBD2, which could not be checked here. TRBV21-1 constitutes a pseudogene. The CDR3 nucleotides read TGTGCCAGCAGCAAACTGAGCGGGAGGCCGAACACCGGGGAGCTGTTTTTT. It specifies CASSKLSGRPNTGELFF.